Listed here are 12 T cell receptor beta chains from one sample, sequenced in a study of response to subunit inactivated influenza vaccine. MiXCR, run by TCRdb on the RT-PCR reads, gives a single entry per CDR3 protein. This table has about 700,000 distinct CDR3 sequences, less than 15% appearing once. The material was PBMCs from blood, obtained 14 to 15 days before vaccination. Receptor source: a man aged 50-60 years who received an inactivated influenza vaccine.

The genes are TRBV6-2 or TRBV6-3 and TRBJ2-5; 10 nucleotides agree with TRBD1. This CDR3 region has 15 residues. The germline V gene has CDR1 MNHEY and CDR2 SVGEGT. Trimming cost V 7 bases and J 13 bases; bases outside gene matches: 18. In nucleotides, the CDR3 is TGTGCCAGCACTAAGTACGGGACAGGGGATCGGGTGAGGTACTTC. Translated: CASTKYGTGDRVRYF.

J is TRBJ2-3 and V is TRBV7-2, with no clear D. V shed 3 bases and J shed 0 bases, with 7 bases lying between them. Germline CDR1 reads SGHTA; CDR2 reads FQGNSA. The CDR3 has 14 residues. The CDR3 reads CASSFLTSTDTQYF. The CDR3 DNA reads as TGTGCCAGCAGCTTTCTAACTAGCACAGATACGCAGTATTTT.

The rearrangement joins TRBV7-8 to TRBJ2-5; D is possibly TRBD2 (5 bases). The CDR3 spans 14 residues. The germline V gene encodes CDR1 SGHVS and CDR2 FQNEAQ. Trimming cost V 5 bases and J 5 bases, with 15 bases left between them. The CDR3 DNA follows: TGTGCCAGCAGCCCCCCATCATCGGGGGAGACCCAGTACTTC. It specifies CASSPPSSGETQYF.

The chain recombines TRBV27 with TRBJ1-2, with a tentative D call TRBD1 (5 bases). Germline V gene lookup returns CDR1 MNHEY and CDR2 SMNVEV (reference sequence). V lost 5 bases and J 6 bases, leaving 13 bases between the germline ends. This CDR3 is built from 13 residues. The CDR3: CASSLNGGNGYTF. The CDR3 DNA is TGTGCCAGCAGTCTAAACGGGGGGAATGGCTACACCTTC.

This clonotype was observed a few times. The rearrangement uses TRBV28 and TRBJ1-1, with D uncertain. The CDR3 has 14 residues. Germline lookup yields CDR1 MDHEN and CDR2 SYDVKM. V was shortened by 2 bases and J by 4 bases, with 11 bases between the two germline ends. The CDR3 sequence: CASSLRWRRTEAFF. CDR3 nucleotides: TGTGCCAGCAGTTTAAGGTGGAGACGCACTGAAGCTTTCTTT.

This clonotype was seen only a few times. The chain joins TRBV20-1 to TRBJ2-1; TRBD1 aligns across 9 bases. CDR3 length: 14 amino acids. V was pared by 6 bases and J by 3 bases, with 6 bases of the junction left unmatched. Looked up from germline, CDR1 is DFQATT and CDR2 is SNEGSKA (reference sequence). As DNA, the CDR3 is TGCAGTGCAGATAGGGGACAGGGCTACAATGAGCAGTTCTTC. Protein: CSADRGQGYNEQFF.

The rearrangement uses TRBV28 and TRBJ2-7; 11 nucleotides align to TRBD2. This CDR3 region has 15 residues. Trimming removed 3 bases from V and 5 bases from J; junction bases left unmatched: 6. Germline values: CDR1 MDHEN, CDR2 SYDVKM. This CDR3 reads CASSLLAGGSNEQYF. CDR3 coding DNA: TGTGCCAGCAGTTTGTTAGCGGGAGGGTCCAACGAGCAGTACTTC.

The chain recombines TRBV20-1 with TRBJ2-7; tentatively, D is TRBD1 or TRBD2 (5 bases each). V lost 3 bases and J 6 bases, leaving 18 bases between the germline ends. The germline V gene encodes CDR1 DFQATT and CDR2 SNEGSKA (reference sequence). This CDR3 contains 14 residues. CDR3 loop: CSASRDGDSSEQYF. The DNA for the CDR3 is TGCAGTGCTAGCCGGGACGGGGATTCTTCCGAGCAGTACTTC.

A few counts support this clonotype. The gene calls are TRBV15 and TRBJ1-1, with TRBD1 as a possible D gene (5 bases). Germline CDR1 reads LNHNV; CDR2 reads YYDKDF (reference sequence). The CDR3 consists of 14 residues. Between the trimmed V and J ends, which lost 3 bases and 0 bases, there was a span of 8 bases. The CDR3: CATSRATVNTEAFF. CDR3 coding DNA: TGTGCCACCAGCAGGGCGACAGTGAACACTGAAGCTTTCTTT.

The CDR3 region has the DNA TGTGCCAGCAGTGCTCTGCGGGGGGGCCGTAATGAGCAGTTCTTC. Translated: CASSALRGGRNEQFF. J is TRBJ2-1 and V is TRBV2; 9 positions match TRBD2. Germline V gene lookup returns CDR1 SNHLY and CDR2 FYNNEI. The CDR3 length is 15 residues. The J segment lost 7 bases and the V segment lost 4 bases, leaving 8 bases of the junction unmatched.

The table lists this clonotype with a few counts. V is TRBV5-5 and J is TRBJ2-5; the D is unclear. There are 14 residues in the CDR3. Per germline, CDR1 SGHKS and CDR2 YYEKEE (reference sequence). The ends were cut back, 2 bases at V and 2 bases at J, with 10 bases in the middle. The DNA for the CDR3 is TGTGCCAGCAGCTTAACACGAAGTCAAGAGACCCAGTACTTC. It is translated as CASSLTRSQETQYF.

This CDR3 is CASSSAGTGLGEQYF. DNA of the CDR3: TGTGCCAGCAGCTCCGCCGGGACAGGGCTAGGGGAGCAGTACTTC. The chain recombines TRBV7-8 with TRBJ2-7; 9 bases map to TRBD1. The CDR3 is made up of 15 amino acids. The V segment lost 4 bases and the J segment 7 bases; nucleotides outside the gene matches: 11. The V gene's germline CDR1 is SGHVS and CDR2 FQNEAQ.